This T cell receptor (beta chain) was retrieved from a study of T cells in Graves' hyperthyroidism and ophthalmopathy (dated by TCRdb to between 2017 and 2020). For the study in its entirety: Peripheral blood was collected at initial diagnosis, before any treatment. For training and testing, the approximately 92 patients in the discovery cohort were randomly divided in a 7:3 ratio. The paper describes TCR Vbeta CDR3 sequencing of 130 to 150 peripheral blood samples, made up of fewer than 50 ophthalmopathy patients, 70 to 75 hyperthyroidism patients and about 17 progressor patients. Thyroid tissue and blood T-cell repertoires from roughly 6 Graves' hyperthyroidism patients were also compared in the study. Prospective prediction of ophthalmopathy was tested in an independent validation cohort consisting of roughly 19 hyperthyroidism patients and some 17 patients who later progressed to ophthalmopathy. To identify distinguishing TCR V-J signatures, a discovery cohort of 90 to 100 patients was used, comprising 40 to 45 with Graves' ophthalmopathy and around 57 with stable Graves' hyperthyroidism. After sampling, hyperthyroidism patients received methimazole starting at 30 mg daily, and ophthalmopathy patients received high-dose intravenous methylprednisolone. What the study reported, not specific to this receptor: In cross-validation, a model built on a 13 V-J signature told ophthalmopathy apart from stable hyperthyroidism with approximately 91% sensitivity and about 81% specificity, and in testing the same model reached 80%/75%. Most expanded thyroid clonotypes (frequency above 0.001) were also found in blood, which suggests that blood repertoires may mirror thyroid immune responses. In validation, the model predicted progression to ophthalmopathy with 55% to 71% sensitivity and about 73% specificity, a median of around 6.6 months before onset. No statistical method was used to set the sample size in advance, and investigators knew the group allocation.

Ophthalmopathy patients had moderately to severely active disease, Clinical Activity Score of at least 3, NOSPECS grade of at least 4, and duration under 3 months. Any patient with an uncontrolled infection, another autoimmune disease, pregnancy or lactation was excluded. Diagnoses were based on clinical symptoms, serum thyroxine and TRAb, thyroid ultrasound and orbital computed tomography. Ficoll-Paque density gradient centrifugation was used to isolate PBMCs from under 11 ml of fresh peripheral blood. Total RNA was extracted using Trizol reagent, and RNA quality was assessed on an Agilent 2100 Bioanalyzer. TCR beta CDR3 regions were amplified from RNA transcripts. For the first round of RT-PCR on the TCR CDR3, the HTBI primer set was used together with the Qiagen OneStep RT-PCR kit. The libraries were constructed in a second round of multiplex PCR and then size-selected and purified. Sequencing of the libraries was done on an Illumina HiSeq2000 using paired-end 100 bp reads. On the study's bioinformatics: SOAPnuke was used to process the raw data, removing reads that contained adapters or uncalled bases, had a mean Phred below 15, or lacked an exact match to the constant primer or identifier. High-quality paired reads were merged with COPE v1.2.5, and unique nucleotide sequences were defined as clonotypes. MiTCR v1.1 was used to align the clonotypes against IMGT TRBV, TRBD and TRBJ reference segments. Analysis was restricted to V-J combinations with a frequency above 0.0001, which covered 98% to 99.2% of repertoires. The TCS score was defined as F50 (clonal expansion) divided by E x V (chaos), with BLOSUM62-based TCRdist calculated between CDR3 peptides within each V-J. Welch's t-statistics and random forest reduced roughly 530 V-J features to 13, which were used in a naive Bayes classifier (R e1071). TCRdb trimmed public reads at Q25 via fastp, called clones via MiXCR and kept in-frame beta chains. Identical CDR3 protein sequences are pooled into one entry, listed with their most common genes and DNA. These V and J calls originate from TCRdb's pipeline instead of the authors' own analysis. This sample comprises about 380,000 distinct CDR3 sequences, roughly 18% of them detected only once. The ten largest clones capture less than 45% of the sample.

V and J are truncated by 0 bases and 0 bases respectively, leaving an intervening sequence of 7 bases. Looking up the germline V gene (reference sequence) yields CDR1 LGHDT and CDR2 YNNKEL. The CDR3 numbers 15 residues from cysteine through phenylalanine. The only DNA kept is the CDR3, 45 bases in frame from the first base. This clonotype showed up many times. The target of this receptor is not known. No quality values exist for individual bases; no much larger clone is one base distant. The V and J segments used are TRBV3-1 and TRBJ2-3; TRBD1 is perhaps the D gene, given 5 matching bases. The receptor's source is a man between 18 and 35 years old with Graves' ophthalmopathy. The source material was blood. Here is the DNA: TGTGCCAGCAGCCAAGACAGGGTAAGCACAGATACGCAGTATTTT. Its translation reads: CASSQDRVSTDTQYF.